The clone carrying this T cell receptor (beta chain) was picked up a small number of times. Its target is not known. V gave up 2 bases and J gave up 2 bases; unmatched junction bases: 4. This CDR3 is built from 15 residues. Germline V lookup: CDR1 SGHRS, CDR2 YFSETQ. Assay: immunoSEQ multiplex PCR; the TCRdb copy retains only in-frame clones and omits some. The sample includes 9,000 to 10,000 clones, around 80% of them seen just once. As to time point: cycle 4 day 1 (C4D1), after 6 weeks of nivolumab. Patients all relapsed after autologous stem cell transplantation, and there was variation in brentuximab vedotin exposure. It was by magnetic negative selection that CD4+ T cells were purified from thawed PBMCs. The data belong to a study of PD-1 blockade in classical Hodgkin lymphoma. Study outcomes and limitations: CD4+ but not CD8+ TCR diversity rose significantly by C4D1. For complete responders, baseline diversity was comparable to that of newly diagnosed patients. In newly diagnosed patients, baseline TCR diversity was reportedly below that of healthy donors.

The J gene is TRBJ2-7, the V gene TRBV5-1; 10 bases map to TRBD2. This receptor was obtained from a human donor with classical Hodgkin lymphoma. The input for sequencing was CD4+ T cells from blood, taken before the fourth cycle of nivolumab. The CDR3 DNA sequence: TGCGCCAGCAGCTTAGCTAGCGGGGGTACCTACGAGCAGTACTTC. It yields the protein CASSLASGGTYEQYF. The entire variable domain, with the rest obtained from reference TRBV5-1 and TRBJ2-7, is as follows: KAGVTQTPRYLIKTRGQQVTLSCSPISGHRSVSWYQQTPGQGLQFLFEYFSETQRNKGNFPGRFSGRQFSNSRSEMNVSTLELGDSALYLCASSLASGGTYEQYFGPGTRLTVT.